Shown below are 14 T cell receptor beta chains from a single sample sequenced in a study of blood T cell repertoires in COVID-19. TCRdb keeps only in-frame clones here, not all; method: immunoSEQ multiplex PCR. The data contain about 160,000 clones, around 85% of them seen just once; the ten biggest clones take up 3% to 4%. The sample consisted of peripheral blood. Every receptor here comes from a man between 65 and 85 years old with acute or convalescent COVID-19.

The chain has TRBV4-2 and TRBJ1-2, with D perhaps matching TRBD1 (6 bases). The germline CDR1 and CDR2 sequences are LGHNA and YNFKEQ. V lost 2 bases and J 2 bases, leaving 12 bases between the germline ends. The CDR3 runs to 15 residues. DNA of the CDR3: TGTGCCAGCAGCCAACAGGGGATTGTAAACTATGGCTACACCTTC. Translating it yields CASSQQGIVNYGYTF.

The V and J genes are TRBV28 and TRBJ1-4; a weak D match, TRBD1 (6 bases). The CDR3 length is 16 residues. Trimming cost V 8 bases and J 2 bases, with 18 bases left between them. Germline values: CDR1 MDHEN, CDR2 SYDVKM. The CDR3 region has the DNA TGTGCCAGCTCCGACAGGAGAGTTGGCACTAATGAAAAACTGTTTTTT. This translates into CASSDRRVGTNEKLFF.

This clone has just one count. In DNA, the CDR3 is TGTGCCAGCAGCCCGACAGGGATGAACACTGAAGCTTTCTTT. It is translated as CASSPTGMNTEAFF. V gene TRBV7-3 combines with J gene TRBJ1-1, with 7 bases that match TRBD1. CDR3 length: 14 amino acids. Trimming cost V 5 bases and J 0 bases; bases outside gene matches: 3. Germline V gene sequence: CDR1 SGHTA, CDR2 FQGTGA.

The chain uses TRBV18 and TRBJ2-7; 7 bases fit TRBD1. The V segment lost 5 bases and the J segment 4 bases; nucleotides outside the gene matches: 2. The V gene's germline CDR1 is KGHSH and CDR2 LQKENI. The CDR3 totals 12 residues. The CDR3 sequence is CASSGTAYEQYF. The CDR3 DNA sequence: TGTGCCAGCTCAGGGACAGCGTACGAGCAGTACTTC. Full variable domain (remainder filled in from reference TRBV18 and TRBJ2-7): NAGVMQNPRHLVRRRGQEARLRCSPMKGHSHVYWYRQLPEEGLKFMVYLQKENIIDESGMPKERFSAEFPKEGPSILRIQQVVRGDSAAYFCASSGTAYEQYFGPGTRLTVT.

CDR3 sequence: CASNREREGRADTQYF. Here the CDR3 DNA reads TGTGCCAGCAACCGCGAACGGGAGGGCCGCGCAGATACGCAGTATTTT. The genes are TRBV9 and TRBJ2-3, with 8 nucleotides matching TRBD2. Germline V gene data show CDR1 as SGDLS and CDR2 as YYNGEE. After removal of 6 bases from V and 4 bases from J, the junction contained 13 bases not matched to a gene. The CDR3 covers 16 residues.

This clone was seen just once. The junction departs from germline at one end; a sequencing error may be responsible. The chain couples TRBV7-7 to TRBJ2-7; TRBD1 agrees at 7 bases. In germline, CDR1 is SSHAT, CDR2 FNYEAQ (reference sequence). The CDR3 covers 15 residues. This CDR3 is CASSLGPQGEYEQYF. CDR3 bases: TGTGCTAGCAGCTTAGGCCCTCAGGGGGAGTACGAGCAGTACTTC.

V usage is TRBV7-2 and J usage is TRBJ2-3, with TRBD2 matching over 12 bases. This CDR3 is built from 15 residues. Germline V gives CDR1 SGHTA, CDR2 FQGNSA. V trimming: 7 bases; J trimming: 2 bases; junction bases outside the gene matches: 4. This CDR3 is CASNRLAGATDTQYF. DNA for the CDR3: TGTGCCAGCAACCGACTAGCGGGAGCCACAGATACGCAGTATTTT.

In DNA form, the CDR3 reads TGTGCCACCAGTCGGGACACAGGCTACGAGCAGTACTTC. Translating it yields CATSRDTGYEQYF. The chain recombines TRBV24-1 with TRBJ2-7; TRBD1 might be the D (6 bases). Germline CDR1 is KGHDR and CDR2 is SFDVKD. V lost 6 bases and J lost 3, with 11 bases in between. The CDR3 sequence is 13 residues long.

This rearrangement joins TRBV6-2 or TRBV6-3 to TRBJ2-6; D gene uncertain. Germline CDR1 and CDR2: MNHEY and SVGEGT. This CDR3 contains 18 residues. The V end lost 6 bases, the J end lost 0 bases, and 18 bases lay between the germline ends. CDR3 in amino acids: CASSPTPGSVSGANVLTF. For the CDR3, the DNA is TGTGCCAGCAGCCCTACCCCCGGGTCCGTCTCTGGGGCCAACGTCCTGACTTTC.

J is TRBJ2-5 and V is TRBV24-1; D is perhaps TRBD1 (6 bases). Trimming pared 3 bases from V and 2 bases from J, leaving 9 bases between. The CDR3 is 14 amino acids. Germline CDR1 reads KGHDR; CDR2 reads SFDVKD. The CDR3 protein is CATSDTDSQETQYF. Here the CDR3 DNA reads TGTGCCACCAGTGATACGGACAGTCAAGAGACCCAGTACTTC.

This chain links TRBV15 with TRBJ2-7, with unresolved D. This CDR3 spans 12 amino acids. V lost 5 bases and J lost 4, with 9 bases in between. The germline V gene encodes CDR1 LNHNV and CDR2 YYDKDF (reference sequence). The CDR3 DNA is TGTGCCACCAGCTCTAGTCCGTACGAGCAGTACTTC. Translating gives CATSSSPYEQYF. The full variable domain, rest sourced from reference TRBV15 and TRBJ2-7, is DAMVIQNPRYQVTQFGKPVTLSCSQTLNHNVMYWYQQKSSQAPKLLFHYYDKDFNNEADTPDNFQSRRPNTSFCFLDIRSPGLGDTAMYLCATSSSPYEQYFGPGTRLTVT.

V and J are TRBV9 and TRBJ2-5; 9 nucleotides match TRBD2. CDR1 is SGDLS and CDR2 is YYNGEE in the germline V gene. J lost 1 base, V lost 0 bases, and 1 base had no gene match. The CDR3 contains 15 residues. In DNA, the CDR3 is TGTGCCAGCAGCGTAGGACTAGCGGTCCAAGAGACCCAGTACTTC. It codes for CASSVGLAVQETQYF.

The DNA of the CDR3 is TGTGCCAGCAGCCCCGGACTTACCGCCCCACAAGAGACCCAGTACTTC. This encodes CASSPGLTAPQETQYF. The chain combines TRBV5-4 with TRBJ2-5, with a tentative D call TRBD2 (5 bases). The CDR3 totals 16 residues. CDR1 is SGHNT, CDR2 YYREEE, per germline (reference sequence). The ends were cut back, 4 bases at V and 2 bases at J, with 18 bases in the middle.

This chain links TRBV29-1 with TRBJ1-1; 7 bases match TRBD1. CDR1 is SQVTM and CDR2 is ANQGSEA in the germline V gene. Trimming took 5 bases from V and 4 from J; bases not matched to a gene: 10. This CDR3 spans 14 amino acids. The CDR3 coding sequence is TGCAGCGTTCTTTCGACAGGGAGCAGCACTGAAGCTTTCTTT. Translation gives CSVLSTGSSTEAFF.